Included here is one T cell receptor beta chain sequence, with context. Its antigen remains undetermined. There are no base qualities to consult, and no much larger clone falls within one base. Libraries were built with the immunoSEQ multiplex PCR assay. TCRdb mirrors the immuneACCESS table, restricted to in-frame sequences. Some clones are absent from its copies; in checked studies, under half trace to an unresolved V gene, and the reason for the others is unknown. The table for this sample lists fewer than 700,000 clones; roughly 90% of them were counted only once. The top ten clones comprise 0.0095% to 0.012% of the sample. This specimen belongs to a study of shared T cell receptors in the human thymus (dated by TCRdb to the early 2020s). Notes on the research overall: The study examined how self-reactive, shared T-cell receptor alpha chains are generated in the human thymus.

After removal of 0 bases from V and 5 bases from J, the junction retains 1 base not matched to a gene. The germline V gene encodes CDR1 SEHNR and CDR2 FQNEAQ (reference sequence). Including the terminal cysteine and phenylalanine, the CDR3 comprises 13 residues. Here the CDR3 DNA is all that survives: 39 bases in frame from base 1. This sample was also put to use in a study of human thymus T cells. The second investigation adds: In Finland, the donors were immunologically healthy infants who were having open corrective cardiac surgery for congenital heart defects. The thymus tissue came from surgical resects taken out during corrective cardiac surgery. V and J gene segment usage appeared biased in both thymic and peripheral blood repertoires. Highly overlapping thymic TCR repertoires among unrelated individuals were reported in the related research. TCR alpha and beta repertoires from fewer than ten infant thymus samples and four related peripheral blood samples were characterized in the study. Donor ages ranged from about 7 to 244 days, and the cohort comprised over 5 male and two female infants. Thymocytes were released mechanically from tissue and stored at -70 °C as pellets of 10-30 million cells. A QIAsymphony instrument was used to extract genomic DNA from frozen cell pellets. The immunoSEQ multiplex PCR assay was used to amplify the TCRB and TCRAD loci from a standardized amount of quality-controlled genomic DNA. Amplicons spanned the V(D)J region at a length sufficient to cover the CDR3 and identify V and J genes. Amplicon sequencing was performed on an Illumina platform through the commercial immunoSEQ service. Primer bias and sequencing errors were corrected using previously described methods, and TCRAD and TCRB definitions followed the IMGT database. Analysis of the repertoires was done with immunoSEQ Analyzer 3.0 and VDJTools and included basic statistics, V/J segment usage, diversity estimates, rarefaction and pairwise overlap. Chao1, ChaoE, Efron-Thisted, Shannon and inverse Simpson indices were used to estimate diversity, which was also estimated on datasets down-sampled to the smallest sample. Repertoire overlap used strict matching of CDR3 nucleotide sequence, V gene and J gene, with Jaccard-based multidimensional scaling clustering. Thymus samples yielded on average about 810,000 unique TCRB clonotypes, compared with roughly 76,000 from blood samples.

The TCR comes from a boy younger than two with a congenital heart defect. Donor details come from another sample of the same person, matched by shared clones. The rearranged chain carries TRBV7-9 and TRBJ2-7, with 7 junctional bases fitting TRBD2. Sequencing input: thymocytes. The nucleotide sequence is given as TGTGCCAGCAGCTTAGCGGCGGGAGACGAGCAGTACTTC. Protein translation: CASSLAAGDEQYF. The reference TRBV7-9 and TRBJ2-7 proteins fill in what lies around the CDR3, so the full variable domain reads DTGVSQNPRHKITKRGQNVTFRCDPISEHNRLYWYRQTLGQGPEFLTYFQNEAQLEKSRLLSDRFSAERPKGSFSTLEIQRTEQGDSAMYLCASSLAAGDEQYFGPGTRLTVT.